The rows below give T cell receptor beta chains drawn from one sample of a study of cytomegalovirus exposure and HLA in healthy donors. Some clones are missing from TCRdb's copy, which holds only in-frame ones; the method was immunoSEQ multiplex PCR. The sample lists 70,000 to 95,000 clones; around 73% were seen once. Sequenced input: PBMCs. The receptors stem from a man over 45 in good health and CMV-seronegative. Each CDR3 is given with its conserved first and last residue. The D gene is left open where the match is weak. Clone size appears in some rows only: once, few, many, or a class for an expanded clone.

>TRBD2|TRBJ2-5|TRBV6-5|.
CASSTQRGGSGTQYF
TGTGCCAGCAGTACTCAGCGGGGTGGGTCCGGGACCCAGTACTTC
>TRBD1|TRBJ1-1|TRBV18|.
CASSPPGLQGARTEAFF
TGTGCCAGCTCACCACCGGGACTACAGGGGGCGAGGACTGAAGCTTTCTTT
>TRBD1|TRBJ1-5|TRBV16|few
CASSQTGASNQPQHF
TGTGCCAGCAGCCAAACAGGGGCAAGCAATCAGCCCCAGCATTTT
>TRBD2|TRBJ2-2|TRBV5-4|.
CASSPQLAGGSLGELFF
TGTGCCAGCAGCCCACAACTAGCGGGGGGCTCTCTCGGGGAGCTGTTTTTT
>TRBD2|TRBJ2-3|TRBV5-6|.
CASSSGLAATDTQYF
TGTGCCAGCAGCTCGGGACTAGCGGCCACAGATACGCAGTATTTT
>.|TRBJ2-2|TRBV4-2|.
CASSQEIGGNTGELFF
TGTGCCAGCAGCCAAGAAATCGGGGGGAACACCGGGGAGCTGTTTTTT
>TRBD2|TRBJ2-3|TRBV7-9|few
CASSQDRGVTQYF
TGTGCCAGCAGCCAAGATCGGGGGGTGACGCAGTATTTT
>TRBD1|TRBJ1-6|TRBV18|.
CASSPGQAFNSPLHF
TGTGCCAGCTCACCGGGACAGGCTTTTAACTCACCCCTCCACTTT
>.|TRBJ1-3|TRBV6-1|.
CASRPDFSGNTIYF
TGTGCCAGCCGACCGGACTTCTCTGGAAACACCATATATTTT
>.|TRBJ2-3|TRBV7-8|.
CASLGPGVDTQYF
TGTGCCAGCCTTGGACCGGGGGTGGATACGCAGTATTTT
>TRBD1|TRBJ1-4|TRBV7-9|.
CASSRQGGLNEKLFF
TGTGCCAGCAGTCGACAGGGGGGGCTGAATGAAAAACTGTTTTTT
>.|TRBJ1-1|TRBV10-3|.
CAISGGQASTEAFF
TGTGCCATCAGTGGAGGGCAGGCATCCACTGAAGCTTTCTTT
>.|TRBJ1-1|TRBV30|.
CAWSVSIRDTEAFF
TGTGCCTGGAGTGTAAGCATACGGGACACTGAAGCTTTCTTT
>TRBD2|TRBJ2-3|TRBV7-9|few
CASSQRRGEDTQYF
TGTGCCAGCAGCCAAAGACGGGGGGAAGATACGCAGTATTTT
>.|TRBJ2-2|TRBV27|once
CASSSTGTGELFF
TGTGCCAGCAGTTCCACCGGGACCGGGGAGCTGTTTTTT
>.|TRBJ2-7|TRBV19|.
CASSIKVSLAGIFEQYF
TGTGCCAGTAGTATTAAAGTGTCGCTCGCCGGTATCTTCGAGCAGTACTTC
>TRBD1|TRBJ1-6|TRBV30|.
CAWSQPGQGAWFENSPLHF
TGTGCCTGGAGTCAACCGGGACAGGGGGCCTGGTTTGAGAATTCACCCCTCCACTTT
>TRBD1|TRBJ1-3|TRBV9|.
CASSVDRGSENTIYF
TGTGCCAGCAGCGTAGACAGGGGCTCTGAAAACACCATATATTTT
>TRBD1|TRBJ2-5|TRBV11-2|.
CASSLIRGSGETQYF
TGTGCCAGCAGCTTAATCAGGGGGAGTGGGGAGACCCAGTACTTC
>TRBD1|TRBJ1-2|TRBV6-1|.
CASREGQGAPGYTF
TGTGCCAGCAGGGAAGGACAGGGGGCGCCGGGCTACACCTTC
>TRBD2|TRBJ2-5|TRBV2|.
CASTGSGGPLAAETQYF
TGTGCCAGCACCGGAAGCGGGGGGCCCCTTGCTGCAGAGACCCAGTACTTC
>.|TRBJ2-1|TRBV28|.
CATNFRGRSYNEQFF
TGTGCCACCAACTTCAGGGGGAGGTCCTACAATGAGCAGTTCTTC
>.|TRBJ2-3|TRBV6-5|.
CASSPFRRGRDTQYF
TGTGCCAGCAGCCCATTCAGGAGGGGGCGGGATACGCAGTATTTT
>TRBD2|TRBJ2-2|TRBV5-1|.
CASSRTSGGGELFF
TGCGCCAGCAGCCGGACTAGCGGGGGTGGGGAGCTGTTTTTT
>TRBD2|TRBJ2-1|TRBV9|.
CASSRTSVGGNEQFF
TGTGCCAGCAGCCGAACTAGCGTGGGGGGGAATGAGCAGTTCTTC
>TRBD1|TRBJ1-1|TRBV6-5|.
CASSFSTGTEAFF
TGTGCCAGCAGTTTCTCGACAGGGACTGAAGCTTTCTTT
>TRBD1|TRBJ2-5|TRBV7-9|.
CASSQRGWTGWTQYF
TGTGCCAGCAGCCAAAGGGGGTGGACAGGTTGGACCCAGTACTTC
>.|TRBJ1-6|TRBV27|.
CASSFRDPWQGYSPLHF
TGTGCCAGCAGTTTCAGAGACCCGTGGCAGGGGTATTCACCCCTCCACTTT
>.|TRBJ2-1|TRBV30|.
CAWSVYNEQFF
TGTGCCTGGTCAGTATACAATGAGCAGTTCTTC
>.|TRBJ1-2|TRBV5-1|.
CASRLDSNYGYTF
TGCGCCAGCAGACTCGACAGTAACTATGGCTACACCTTC
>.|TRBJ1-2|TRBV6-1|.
CASTSKRSGGYTF
TGTGCCAGCACCTCAAAAAGGAGTGGCGGCTACACCTTC
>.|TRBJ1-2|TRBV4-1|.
CASSQDPMGLVRYGYTF
TGCGCCAGCAGCCAAGATCCTATGGGACTAGTTCGCTATGGCTACACCTTC
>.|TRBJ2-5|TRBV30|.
CAWSGGWETQYF
TGTGCCTGGAGTGGCGGGTGGGAGACCCAGTACTTC
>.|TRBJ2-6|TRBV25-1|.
CASSSGAGANVLTF
TGTGCCAGCAGTAGTGGAGCTGGGGCCAACGTCCTGACTTTC
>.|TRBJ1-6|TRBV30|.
CAWSVRQGLSPLHF
TGTGCCTGGAGTGTACGTCAGGGACTTTCACCCCTCCACTTT
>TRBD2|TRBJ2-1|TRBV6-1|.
CASSVTSGGRGNEQFF
TGTGCCAGCAGTGTGACTAGCGGGGGGCGGGGTAATGAGCAGTTCTTC
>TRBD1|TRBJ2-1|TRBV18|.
CASSPQGQGYNEQFF
TGTGCCAGCTCACCCCAGGGACAGGGTTACAATGAGCAGTTCTTC
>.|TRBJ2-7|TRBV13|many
CASSLAGSSYEQYF
TGTGCCAGCAGCTTAGCAGGTAGCTCCTACGAGCAGTACTTC
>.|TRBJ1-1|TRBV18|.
CASSPQGKGGTEAFF
TGTGCCAGCTCACCCCAGGGGAAGGGTGGGACTGAAGCTTTCTTT
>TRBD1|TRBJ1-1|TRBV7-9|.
CASSLVQGGAEAFF
TGTGCCAGCAGCTTAGTACAGGGGGGCGCTGAAGCTTTCTTT